One sample yielded the 17 T cell receptor beta chains listed below, sequenced in a study of regulatory T cells in long-lasting Graves disease. Sequencing libraries for TCR beta were prepared with iRepertoire HTBI primers and Arm-PCR of CDR3 regions. TCRdb itself ran the multiplex PCR reads through MiXCR, one entry per CDR3 protein. In the table there are under 450,000 distinct CDR3 sequences, approximately 12% of which are singletons. Time point noted: newly diagnosed GD, antithyroid drugs for less than 3 months. From RNA extracted from PBMCs, the TCR library was made. These data were also reused for a study on T cells in Graves' hyperthyroidism and ophthalmopathy.

This specimen consisted of peripheral blood mononuclear cells (PBMCs), obtained at new diagnosis, from a patient treated with antithyroid drugs. These receptors all stem from a woman under 30 with Graves disease.

This clonotype was picked up a small number of times. Mismatch with germline at one junction end may stem from a read error. The V gene is TRBV7-7, the J gene TRBJ2-1, with D possibly TRBD1 on 5 matching bases. Germline V CDR1 and CDR2: SSHAT, FNYEAQ (reference sequence). CDR3 size: 13 residues. The CDR3 spells CASSFTPTGDQFF. CDR3 nucleotide sequence: TGTGCTAGCAGCTTTACGCCCACAGGTGATCAGTTCTTC.

In this sample, this clonotype turned up many times. The chain combines TRBV20-1 with TRBJ2-1; 9 bases are shared with TRBD2. Per the germline V gene, CDR1 is DFQATT and CDR2 is SNEGSKA (reference sequence). The CDR3 is 13 residues long. The CDR3 DNA sequence: TGCAGCGCTGCTAGCGGGGCCTACAATGAGCAGTTCTTC. Protein product: CSAASGAYNEQFF.

This clonotype occurred a few times. For the CDR3, the DNA is TGTGCCAGTACCATTAGGGACAGGGCTGGCTACACCTTC. This translates into CASTIRDRAGYTF. The chain recombines TRBV19 with TRBJ1-2; TRBD1 matches at 9 bases. V lost 7 bases and J lost 7; bases outside the gene matches: 7. The CDR3 consists of 13 residues. From germline, CDR1 is LNHDA and CDR2 SQIVND (reference sequence).

This clonotype was observed at least ten times. This CDR3 reads CASSPAPGGQETQYF. The CDR3 nucleotides are TGTGCCAGCTCACCCGCCCCCGGGGGACAAGAGACCCAGTACTTC. The chain is built from TRBV18 and TRBJ2-1; tentatively, D is TRBD2 (6 bases). The last part of the DNA fits TRBJ2-5 better; the J call may be wrong. CDR3 length: 15 amino acids. Germline-derived CDR1 and CDR2 are KGHSH and LQKENI.

This clonotype was counted many times. This chain uses TRBV12-5 with TRBJ2-2; 12 bases map to TRBD2. This CDR3 has 17 residues. Trimming at V came to 0 bases and at J to 5 bases, leaving 4 bases not matched to a gene. The germline gives CDR1 LGHNT, CDR2 FRNRAP. The CDR3 sequence: CASGLVRLAGETGELFF. In nucleotides, the CDR3 is TGTGCTAGTGGTTTGGTACGACTAGCGGGGGAAACCGGGGAGCTGTTTTTT.

A word on this clonotype: This may stem from a read error, because a much larger clone lies one nucleotide away. J is TRBJ2-5 and V is TRBV18; 12 bases are shared with TRBD2. The CDR3 is made up of 17 amino acids. Germline CDR1 KGHSH, CDR2 LQKENI. CDR3 in amino acids: CASSSGLAGPQQETQHF. As DNA, the CDR3 is TGTGCCAGCTCATCAGGACTAGCGGGGCCTCAACAAGAGACCCAGCACTTC.

The V call is TRBV12-3 or TRBV12-4, the J call TRBJ2-6, with TRBD1 matching 7 bases. The CDR3 loop spans 17 amino acids. The V segment lost 6 bases and the J segment 1 base; nucleotides outside the gene matches: 9. CDR3 sequence reads: CASSPRGISSGANVLTF. Here the CDR3 DNA reads TGTGCCAGCAGCCCCAGGGGGATTAGTTCTGGGGCCAACGTCCTGACTTTC.

This clonotype was seen ten or more times. The V and J genes are TRBV3-1 and TRBJ2-7; D might be TRBD2 (5 bases). Germline CDR1 LGHDT, CDR2 YNNKEL (reference sequence). Trimming left V 0 bases short and J 3 bases short, with 15 bases between. The CDR3 covers 16 residues. The CDR3 bases are TGTGCCAGCAGCCAAGATCTAACTAGTTCCTACTACGAGCAGTACTTC. It specifies CASSQDLTSSYYEQYF.

The table lists this clonotype with many counts. The chain recombines TRBV6-5 with TRBJ1-1; no firm D call. Germline assignment: CDR1 MNHEY and CDR2 SVGAGI. V lost 4 bases and J lost 1, with 7 bases in between. The CDR3 runs 13 residues. CDR3 amino acids: CASSWGSNTEAFF. Written as DNA, the CDR3 is TGTGCCAGCAGTTGGGGTTCGAACACTGAAGCTTTCTTT.

This chain uses TRBV20-1 with TRBJ2-1; D assignment may be TRBD1 or TRBD2 (5 bases each). Germline lookup yields CDR1 DFQATT and CDR2 SNEGSKA (reference sequence). Trimming took off 3 bases at V and 8 bases at J, with 20 bases between the two ends. This CDR3 contains 15 residues. CDR3 in amino acids: CSARGFGTPGHEQFF. The CDR3 DNA is TGCAGTGCTAGGGGTTTCGGAACTCCGGGGCATGAGCAGTTCTTC.

This clonotype was seen many times. The CDR3 is CASILAAGGKSNQPQHF. For the CDR3, the DNA is TGTGCCAGCATCCTAGCGGCAGGGGGTAAGAGCAATCAGCCCCAGCATTTT. The chain uses TRBV12-3 or TRBV12-4 and TRBJ1-5; TRBD1 aligns across 7 bases. The CDR3 consists of 17 residues. With V trimmed by 7 bases and J by 1 base, 13 bases remained unmatched.

This clonotype has at least ten counts. Germline is not matched at one junction end, which may reflect a read error. J is TRBJ2-1 and V is TRBV5-1, with 7 bases that match TRBD2. CDR1 and CDR2 (germline): SGHRS, YFSETQ. The CDR3 loop spans 13 amino acids. The CDR3 region is CASSTRGYSEQFF. The CDR3 coding sequence is TGCGCCAGCAGCACGCGGGGGTACAGTGAGCAGTTCTTC.

This clonotype was recorded many times. The genes are TRBV19 and TRBJ1-1; 9 bases match TRBD1. Per germline, CDR1 LNHDA and CDR2 SQIVND (reference sequence). The length of the CDR3 is 17 residues. J was trimmed by 2 bases and V by 4 bases; bases with no gene match: 11. CDR3 protein: CASSRRTGETFNTEAFF. The CDR3 DNA sequence: TGTGCCAGTAGTAGGAGGACAGGGGAGACCTTCAACACTGAAGCTTTCTTT.

The rearrangement joins TRBV4-1 to TRBJ2-6; the D is unclear. V was cut by 1 base and J by 7 bases, with 5 bases left in between. Germline CDR1 is MGHRA and CDR2 is YSYEKL. CDR3 length: 13 amino acids. CDR3 in amino acids: CASSQVKANVLTF. The CDR3 nucleotides are TGCGCCAGCAGCCAAGTTAAAGCCAACGTCCTGACTTTC.

In its sample, this clonotype was seen many times. The chain carries TRBV30 and TRBJ2-1; 10 bases agree with TRBD2. CDR1 is GTSNPN and CDR2 is SVGIG in the germline V gene (reference sequence). This CDR3 comprises 16 residues. V was pared by 0 bases and J by 9 bases, with 11 bases of the junction left unmatched. The CDR3 nucleotides are TGTGCCTGGAGTGTTCGAGCGGGAGGGCTGTCCGGTGAGCAGTTCTTC. Translation: CAWSVRAGGLSGEQFF.

This clonotype was seen at least ten times. The chain couples TRBV12-3 or TRBV12-4 to TRBJ1-2; D gene unclear. V was trimmed by 3 bases and J by 5 bases, leaving 7 bases between them. The CDR3 covers 12 residues. The CDR3 coding sequence is TGTGCCAGCAGTTTGACTTCATATGGCTACACCTTC. It encodes CASSLTSYGYTF.

This clonotype was picked up many times. This chain uses TRBV5-1 with TRBJ2-5; 12 bases align to TRBD2. The V gene end was trimmed by 4 bases and the J gene end by 2 bases; junction bases not matched to a gene: 3. The CDR3 totals 15 residues. CDR1 and CDR2 from the germline V gene are SGHRS and YFSETQ. CDR3 region: CASSTGTSGQETQYF. In DNA, the CDR3 is TGCGCCAGCAGCACAGGGACTAGCGGGCAAGAGACCCAGTACTTC.